The clone carrying this T cell receptor beta chain was counted ten times or more. Its antigen is unknown. Sequencing was performed with immunoSEQ multiplex PCR; in TCRdb, only in-frame clones are kept and a portion is missing. The sample has over a million clones, about 80% seen once. These data come from a study of shared clonotypes between healthy human individuals. Across the study: There were three CD4 naive, three CD4 memory, two CD8 naive and one CD8 memory plates per donor. Overall study results and limits: Inspection by rarefaction showed sorted-subset sequencing to be incomplete despite large depth. Investigators expected sequencing depth to affect clonotype sharing among donors.

Each of the donors was a healthy adult who was HIV-negative and had not had a recent acute infection or vaccination. Trimming left V 7 bases short and J 10 bases short, with 19 bases between. The germline gives CDR1 MDHEN, CDR2 SYDVKM. CDR3 length: 13 amino acids. The sequence was collected from a man aged 18 to 30 in good health. Some clones in this sample may be carry-over from other donors' samples. V usage is TRBV28 and J usage is TRBJ1-1; D call uncertain. The sample comprised memory CD4+ T cells from PBMCs. The subset denotes: CD45RA-negative fraction. The CDR3 region is CASTYRQPRLAFF. CDR3 sequence (DNA): TGTGCCAGCACGTATCGCCAACCCCGGTTAGCTTTCTTT. The full variable domain, its missing parts supplied by reference TRBV28 and TRBJ1-1, is DVKVTQSSRYLVKRTGEKVFLECVQDMDHENMFWYRQDPGLGLRLIYFSYDVKMKEKGDIPEGYSVSREKKERFSLILESASTNQTSMYLCASTYRQPRLAFFGQGTRLTVV.